The rows below give T cell receptor beta chains drawn from one sample of a study of shared clonotypes between healthy human individuals. Some clones are missing from TCRdb's copy, which holds only in-frame ones; the method was immunoSEQ multiplex PCR. Here the sample spans about 660,000 clones, around 67% being singletons. The sample taken for sequencing was memory CD4+ T cells sorted from blood. The receptors were gathered from a woman in her twenties or thirties in good health. Both conserved end residues are part of each CDR3. The D gene is left open where the match is weak. Expanded clones are given a class, and other clones once, few, many or no size at all.

j_gene: TRBJ2-3; d_gene: TRBD1; abundance: few; v_gene: TRBV10-3; CDR3aa: CAISDQRQGTQYF; CDR3nt: TGTGCCATCAGTGATCAGAGACAGGGCACGCAGTATTTT
j_gene: TRBJ2-7; d_gene: TRBD2; abundance: -; v_gene: TRBV6-1; CDR3aa: CASSRSWTSAYEQYF; CDR3nt: TGTGCCAGCAGCCGGAGTTGGACTAGCGCCTACGAGCAGTACTTC
j_gene: TRBJ2-3; d_gene: TRBD2; abundance: many; v_gene: TRBV30; CDR3aa: CAWSVPAGGTNTQYF; CDR3nt: TGTGCCTGGAGTGTACCGGCGGGAGGGACAAATACGCAGTATTTT
j_gene: TRBJ1-2; d_gene: -; abundance: -; v_gene: TRBV28; CDR3aa: CASNYQGYTF; CDR3nt: TGTGCCAGCAATTATCAGGGCTACACCTTC
j_gene: TRBJ2-7; d_gene: TRBD2; abundance: -; v_gene: TRBV28; CDR3aa: CASSLLGLERIGEQYF; CDR3nt: TGTGCCAGCAGTTTATTGGGACTAGAGCGGATCGGCGAGCAGTACTTC
j_gene: TRBJ2-5; d_gene: -; abundance: -; v_gene: TRBV7-9; CDR3aa: CASSFDGGMETQYF; CDR3nt: TGTGCCAGCAGCTTTGACGGTGGGATGGAGACCCAGTACTTC
j_gene: TRBJ2-7; d_gene: -; abundance: once; v_gene: TRBV2; CDR3aa: CASRPIVITGPTYEQYF; CDR3nt: TGTGCCAGCAGACCCATCGTTATTACAGGGCCTACCTACGAGCAGTACTTC
j_gene: TRBJ2-3; d_gene: -; abundance: few; v_gene: TRBV27; CDR3aa: CASASRVLVDTQYF; CDR3nt: TGTGCCAGCGCGTCTCGGGTACTCGTAGATACGCAGTATTTT
j_gene: TRBJ2-3; d_gene: TRBD1; abundance: -; v_gene: TRBV5-4; CDR3aa: CASSLTGWDHTDTQYF; CDR3nt: TGTGCCAGCAGCCTGACAGGGTGGGACCACACAGATACGCAGTATTTT
j_gene: TRBJ1-2; d_gene: TRBD1; abundance: -; v_gene: TRBV18; CDR3aa: CASSPDRGHGYTF; CDR3nt: TGTGCCAGCTCACCAGACAGGGGGCATGGCTACACCTTC
j_gene: TRBJ1-3; d_gene: TRBD1; abundance: -; v_gene: TRBV2; CDR3aa: CASSQLTGASGNTIYF; CDR3nt: TGTGCCAGCAGTCAGCTCACAGGGGCCTCTGGAAACACCATATATTTT
j_gene: TRBJ2-5; d_gene: TRBD2; abundance: -; v_gene: TRBV7-2; CDR3aa: CASSFRTSGEETQYF; CDR3nt: TGTGCCAGCAGCTTCCGGACTAGCGGGGAAGAGACCCAGTACTTC
j_gene: TRBJ2-1; d_gene: TRBD2; abundance: -; v_gene: TRBV5-1; CDR3aa: CASSLAGDSYNEQFF; CDR3nt: TGCGCCAGCAGCTTAGCGGGAGACTCCTACAATGAGCAGTTCTTC
j_gene: TRBJ1-5; d_gene: -; abundance: -; v_gene: TRBV2; CDR3aa: CASSRDFLGDQPQHF; CDR3nt: TGTGCCAGCAGCAGGGACTTCCTAGGGGATCAGCCCCAGCATTTT
j_gene: TRBJ2-5; d_gene: -; abundance: few; v_gene: TRBV5-1; CDR3aa: CASSLDGRGEETQYF; CDR3nt: TGCGCCAGCAGCTTGGACGGGAGAGGCGAGGAGACCCAGTACTTC
j_gene: TRBJ1-3; d_gene: -; abundance: -; v_gene: TRBV28; CDR3aa: CATAHLRGTGNTIYF; CDR3nt: TGTGCCACCGCCCATCTCAGGGGCACTGGAAACACCATATATTTT
j_gene: TRBJ1-1; d_gene: TRBD1; abundance: -; v_gene: TRBV7-8; CDR3aa: CASSLTGVLDTEAFF; CDR3nt: TGTGCCAGCAGCTTAACAGGGGTTTTGGACACTGAAGCTTTCTTT
j_gene: TRBJ1-1; d_gene: TRBD1; abundance: -; v_gene: TRBV15; CDR3aa: CATSTDRGEAFF; CDR3nt: TGTGCCACCAGCACGGACAGGGGGGAAGCTTTCTTT
j_gene: TRBJ1-4; d_gene: -; abundance: -; v_gene: TRBV2; CDR3aa: CASSEGYRDGEKLFF; CDR3nt: TGTGCCAGCAGTGAAGGCTACCGGGATGGCGAAAAACTGTTTTTT
j_gene: TRBJ1-2; d_gene: -; abundance: -; v_gene: TRBV6-5; CDR3aa: CASGPDYGYTF; CDR3nt: TGTGCCAGCGGGCCGGACTATGGCTACACCTTC
j_gene: TRBJ2-3; d_gene: -; abundance: -; v_gene: TRBV19; CDR3aa: CASSMETGPRTQYF; CDR3nt: TGTGCCAGTAGTATGGAGACAGGCCCGCGGACGCAGTATTTT
j_gene: TRBJ2-5; d_gene: -; abundance: -; v_gene: TRBV18; CDR3aa: CASSPPAGSQETQYF; CDR3nt: TGTGCCAGCTCACCACCTGCAGGATCCCAAGAGACCCAGTACTTC
j_gene: TRBJ2-3; d_gene: -; abundance: -; v_gene: TRBV23-1; CDR3aa: CASSQNGPNTDTQYF; CDR3nt: TGCGCCAGCAGTCAAAACGGGCCGAACACAGATACGCAGTATTTT
j_gene: TRBJ1-4; d_gene: -; abundance: -; v_gene: TRBV4-1; CDR3aa: CASSQDRRGRVNEKLFF; CDR3nt: TGCGCCAGCAGCCAAGATCGAAGGGGCAGGGTCAATGAAAAACTGTTTTTT
j_gene: TRBJ2-2; d_gene: -; abundance: -; v_gene: TRBV2; CDR3aa: CASSARGNTGELFF; CDR3nt: TGTGCCAGCAGTGCCCGGGGAAACACCGGGGAGCTGTTTTTT
j_gene: TRBJ2-3; d_gene: -; abundance: -; v_gene: TRBV2; CDR3aa: CASQRTSTDTQYF; CDR3nt: TGTGCCAGTCAAAGGACTAGCACAGATACGCAGTATTTT
j_gene: TRBJ2-7; d_gene: -; abundance: -; v_gene: TRBV4-1; CDR3aa: CASSPGDRSYEQYF; CDR3nt: TGCGCCAGCAGCCCCGGGGACCGCTCCTACGAGCAGTACTTC
j_gene: TRBJ1-4; d_gene: -; abundance: few; v_gene: TRBV9; CDR3aa: CASSRGQGGFGEKLFF; CDR3nt: TGTGCCAGCAGCAGAGGCCAGGGAGGTTTCGGAGAAAAACTGTTTTTT
j_gene: TRBJ2-5; d_gene: -; abundance: -; v_gene: TRBV5-1; CDR3aa: CASSRNVAEGETQYF; CDR3nt: TGCGCCAGCAGCCGAAACGTAGCGGAAGGGGAGACCCAGTACTTC
j_gene: TRBJ2-2; d_gene: TRBD2; abundance: -; v_gene: TRBV7-2; CDR3aa: CASSFRLAGDGGELFF; CDR3nt: TGTGCCAGCAGCTTTAGGCTAGCGGGAGATGGCGGGGAGCTGTTTTTT
j_gene: TRBJ1-3; d_gene: -; abundance: -; v_gene: TRBV28; CDR3aa: CASSLPGASGNTIYF; CDR3nt: TGTGCCAGCAGTTTGCCAGGGGCGTCTGGAAACACCATATATTTT
j_gene: TRBJ1-1; d_gene: -; abundance: -; v_gene: TRBV10-1; CDR3aa: CASSEGATEAFF; CDR3nt: TGCGCCAGCAGTGAGGGTGCCACTGAAGCTTTCTTT
j_gene: TRBJ1-1; d_gene: -; abundance: -; v_gene: TRBV15; CDR3aa: CATSSGNRNTEAFF; CDR3nt: TGTGCCACCAGCAGCGGGAACAGGAACACTGAAGCTTTCTTT
j_gene: TRBJ1-2; d_gene: -; abundance: -; v_gene: TRBV2; CDR3aa: CASSVGSGYTF; CDR3nt: TGTGCCAGCAGTGTAGGGAGTGGCTACACCTTC
j_gene: TRBJ2-6; d_gene: TRBD1; abundance: -; v_gene: TRBV7-3; CDR3aa: CASSSTGQAPGANVLTF; CDR3nt: TGTGCCAGCAGCTCGACGGGACAGGCCCCTGGGGCCAACGTCCTGACTTTC
j_gene: TRBJ2-7; d_gene: -; abundance: -; v_gene: TRBV28; CDR3aa: CASSTLYEQYF; CDR3nt: TGTGCCAGCAGCACACTCTACGAGCAGTACTTC
j_gene: TRBJ2-5; d_gene: TRBD2; abundance: once; v_gene: TRBV19; CDR3aa: CASSPTGLAGYGESTQYF; CDR3nt: TGTGCCAGTAGTCCGACGGGACTAGCGGGGTATGGGGAGTCGACCCAGTACTTC
j_gene: TRBJ2-1; d_gene: TRBD1; abundance: -; v_gene: TRBV6-5; CDR3aa: CASSYSLGTGQNEQFF; CDR3nt: TGTGCCAGCAGTTATTCTTTAGGGACAGGGCAAAATGAGCAGTTCTTC
j_gene: TRBJ2-7; d_gene: -; abundance: -; v_gene: TRBV28; CDR3aa: CASRPKLAGSYEQYF; CDR3nt: TGTGCCAGCAGGCCCAAACTAGCAGGCTCCTACGAGCAGTACTTC
j_gene: TRBJ2-5; d_gene: TRBD1; abundance: -; v_gene: TRBV9; CDR3aa: CASRAGTAQETQYF; CDR3nt: TGTGCCAGCAGAGCTGGGACAGCCCAAGAGACCCAGTACTTC
j_gene: TRBJ1-1; d_gene: -; abundance: -; v_gene: TRBV28; CDR3aa: CASSLDGRYTEAFF; CDR3nt: TGTGCCAGCAGCCTGGACGGACGGTACACTGAAGCTTTCTTT
j_gene: TRBJ2-5; d_gene: -; abundance: -; v_gene: TRBV25-1; CDR3aa: CASSDPLGGREETQYF; CDR3nt: TGTGCCAGCAGTGACCCATTAGGCGGTCGCGAAGAGACCCAGTACTTC
j_gene: TRBJ1-2; d_gene: TRBD1; abundance: few; v_gene: TRBV5-6; CDR3aa: CASSPRRGRGDYGYTF; CDR3nt: TGTGCCAGCAGCCCCCGGAGAGGCAGGGGGGACTATGGCTACACCTTC
j_gene: TRBJ2-3; d_gene: -; abundance: -; v_gene: TRBV27; CDR3aa: CASSFNQGGPDTQYF; CDR3nt: TGTGCCAGCAGTTTTAATCAGGGGGGACCAGATACGCAGTATTTT
j_gene: TRBJ2-4; d_gene: TRBD2; abundance: -; v_gene: TRBV7-2; CDR3aa: CASSLGLATDQNIQYF; CDR3nt: TGTGCCAGCAGCTTAGGACTAGCGACCGACCAAAACATTCAGTACTTC
j_gene: TRBJ2-1; d_gene: TRBD2; abundance: -; v_gene: TRBV5-1; CDR3aa: CASSISGGYNEQFF; CDR3nt: TGCGCCAGCAGCATTAGCGGGGGCTACAATGAGCAGTTCTTC
j_gene: TRBJ2-1; d_gene: TRBD2; abundance: few; v_gene: TRBV5-1; CDR3aa: CASNSGRIILLGNEQFF; CDR3nt: TGCGCCAGCAATAGCGGGAGAATCATACTTCTTGGGAATGAGCAGTTCTTC
j_gene: TRBJ1-1; d_gene: TRBD1; abundance: -; v_gene: TRBV11-2; CDR3aa: CASTSPQGARRNTEAFF; CDR3nt: TGTGCCAGCACCTCGCCCCAGGGGGCCAGGCGCAACACTGAAGCTTTCTTT
j_gene: TRBJ2-1; d_gene: TRBD2; abundance: -; v_gene: TRBV11-2; CDR3aa: CASSLGALAGGYEQFF; CDR3nt: TGTGCCAGCAGCTTAGGTGCGCTAGCGGGAGGGTATGAGCAGTTCTTC
j_gene: TRBJ1-4; d_gene: -; abundance: -; v_gene: TRBV28; CDR3aa: CASSTGTGTGKLFF; CDR3nt: TGTGCCAGCAGCACCGGGACGGGGACGGGAAAACTGTTTTTT
j_gene: TRBJ1-5; d_gene: -; abundance: -; v_gene: TRBV29-1; CDR3aa: CSVRDTDQPQHF; CDR3nt: TGCAGCGTCCGGGACACCGATCAGCCCCAGCATTTT